The rows below give T cell receptor beta chains drawn from one sample of a study of vaccination effects on CD4 cells after COVID-19. Their cognate antigens are unknown. Sequencing used immunoSEQ multiplex PCR; TCRdb keeps in-frame clones, though not all of them. The sample shows more than 15,000 clones, over 60% of them seen only once. The specimen comprised CD4+ T cells from PBMCs cultured with SARS-CoV-2 spike peptides, sampled after COVID-19 vaccination. Receptors originate from a human donor who had a prior SARS-CoV-2 infection. Each CDR3 is given with its conserved first and last residue. The order of the fields is CDR3 length, J gene, V gene, clone size, CDR3 protein. For some rows the clone size is stated as once, few or many, or as a class when expanded; others skip it.

len: 14; j_gene: TRBJ2-5; v_gene: TRBV4-2; abundance: once; CDR3aa: CASSQAGDQETQYF
len: 14; j_gene: TRBJ2-7; v_gene: TRBV3-1/TRBV3-2; abundance: -; CDR3aa: CASSPGTTPYEQYF
len: 16; j_gene: TRBJ1-5; v_gene: TRBV6-6; abundance: -; CDR3aa: CASSTDTGWRGQPQHF
len: 16; j_gene: TRBJ2-1; v_gene: TRBV15; abundance: -; CDR3aa: CATSRSLGAAYNEQFF
len: 12; j_gene: TRBJ2-7; v_gene: TRBV30; abundance: few; CDR3aa: CAWSYRHWGQYF
len: 11; j_gene: TRBJ2-3; v_gene: TRBV10-2; abundance: -; CDR3aa: CASSELDTQYF
len: 16; j_gene: TRBJ2-3; v_gene: TRBV11-3; abundance: -; CDR3aa: CASSLEMSGGTDTQYF
len: 16; j_gene: TRBJ2-7; v_gene: TRBV6-6; abundance: -; CDR3aa: CASRPDGTASSYEQYF
len: 14; j_gene: TRBJ2-5; v_gene: TRBV6-2/TRBV6-3; abundance: -; CDR3aa: CASSRQGWGETQYF
len: 15; j_gene: TRBJ2-5; v_gene: TRBV3-1/TRBV3-2; abundance: -; CDR3aa: CASTRTGGWVKTQYF
len: 15; j_gene: TRBJ2-7; v_gene: TRBV6-5; abundance: -; CDR3aa: CASSWRAGAVYEQYF
len: 13; j_gene: TRBJ2-5; v_gene: TRBV7-3; abundance: -; CDR3aa: CASSLDREGTQYF
len: 13; j_gene: TRBJ1-1; v_gene: TRBV9; abundance: -; CDR3aa: CASSADRNTEAFF
len: 15; j_gene: TRBJ2-2; v_gene: TRBV2; abundance: -; CDR3aa: CASSPRRKGTGELFF
len: 13; j_gene: TRBJ1-4; v_gene: TRBV4-3; abundance: once; CDR3aa: CASSQGVGEKLFF
len: 14; j_gene: TRBJ1-1; v_gene: TRBV7-2; abundance: few; CDR3aa: CASSLQGEGTEAFF